Reported below is one T cell receptor (beta chain). Amplification used 60 Vbeta primers and 13 Jbeta primers. Assay: immunoSEQ multiplex PCR; the TCRdb copy retains only in-frame clones and omits some. The profile covers tens of thousands of clones, with 78% appearing a single time and roughly 1.7% taken by the ten largest. Germline V gives CDR1 SGDLS, CDR2 YYNGEE. This CDR3 contains 16 residues. The ends were cut back, 0 bases at V and 2 bases at J, with 15 bases in the middle. The data belong to a study of cytomegalovirus exposure and HLA in healthy donors. What was sequenced was PBMCs. The sequence was obtained from a man aged 40-50 years in good health and CMV-seronegative. This chain connects TRBV9 to TRBJ2-7; a weak D match, TRBD1 (6 bases). CDR3 sequence (DNA): TGTGCCAGCAGCGTAGATTTCAGGGGCACGACCTACGAGCAGTACTTC. This gives the protein CASSVDFRGTTYEQYF.